Below, one T cell receptor (beta chain) is given with its context. Its antigen is not known. V was clipped by 6 bases and J by 6 bases; unmatched bases: 8. CDR1 is SGHRS and CDR2 is YFSETQ in the germline V gene. This CDR3 contains 14 residues. These data belong to a study of response to subunit inactivated influenza vaccine. General study points: The authors offered the suggestion that each seasonal influenza vaccination recruits few new T cells.

TCRdb redid the calling of the RT-PCR reads with MiXCR, one entry per CDR3 protein. The sample has approximately 530,000 distinct CDR3 sequences; over 10% are singletons. Specimen: PBMCs from blood, collected about 6 weeks after vaccination. The chain uses TRBV5-1 and TRBJ2-3; 9 bases fit TRBD2. The clonotype was recovered from a man aged 45-60 years who received an inactivated influenza vaccine. In DNA, the CDR3 is TGCGCCAGCATGAGCGGGAGGAGTGGGGATACGCAGTATTTT. It is translated as CASMSGRSGDTQYF.